The present entry profiles one T cell receptor beta chain with its context. One entry per CDR3 protein results from TCRdb running MiXCR on the 5' RACE reads. The table lists roughly 1.6 million distinct CDR3 sequences, under 35% of them singletons. The data are from a study of identical twins. CDR3 size: 16 residues. V lost 6 bases to trimming and J lost 2 bases; unmatched junction nucleotides: 10. Sequences were obtained from cord blood. The chain has TRBV12-3 or TRBV12-4 and TRBJ2-3, with 8 positions matching TRBD2. This receptor was taken from a newborn girl in good health. CDR3 sequence (DNA): TGTGCCAGCAGGGTCCGCCGGGGGGGCCTCACAGATACGCAGTATTTT. Residues: CASRVRRGGLTDTQYF.